The 9 T cell receptor beta chains below were found in one sample sequenced in a study of regulatory T cells in long-lasting Graves disease. Researchers made TCR beta libraries by using iRepertoire HTBI primers and running Arm-PCR on CDR3 regions. TCRdb recomputed calls from the multiplex PCR reads with MiXCR, one row per CDR3 protein. Of around 250,000 distinct CDR3 sequences listed, around 20% are singletons. Specified time point: newly diagnosed GD, antithyroid drugs for less than 3 months. The TCR library was made from RNA extracted from PBMCs. This specimen was peripheral blood mononuclear cells (PBMCs), taken at new diagnosis, from a patient treated with antithyroid drugs. These TCRs come from a female donor with Graves disease.

This clonotype was seen many times. The chain is built from TRBV2 and TRBJ2-2; TRBD2 is a possible D gene (6 bases). Germline V lookup: CDR1 SNHLY, CDR2 FYNNEI. V was pared by 7 bases and J by 4 bases, with 16 bases between. The CDR3 runs to 15 residues. The CDR3 DNA follows: TGTGCCAGCAAAGTATCGACCGGGAGCACCGGGGAGCTGTTTTTT. Amino acids: CASKVSTGSTGELFF. Full variable domain (missing parts from reference TRBV2 and TRBJ2-2): EPEVTQTPSHQVTQMGQEVILRCVPISNHLYFYWYRQILGQKVEFLVSFYNNEISEKSEIFDDQFSVERPDGSNFTLKIRSTKLEDSAMYFCASKVSTGSTGELFFGEGSRLTVL.

At least ten counts were recorded for this clonotype. The chain joins TRBV7-9 to TRBJ2-2, with 9 bases matching TRBD1. Trimming at V came to 4 bases and at J to 4 bases, leaving 4 bases not matched to a gene. The CDR3 is made up of 15 amino acids. Germline CDR1 is SEHNR and CDR2 is FQNEAQ (reference sequence). The chain's CDR3 is CASSSGQGPTGELFF. The CDR3 nucleotides are TGTGCCAGCAGCTCCGGACAGGGGCCCACCGGGGAGCTGTTTTTT.

Of note for this clonotype: One base separates it from a far larger clone, so it is likely a read error. The chain has TRBV7-6 and TRBJ2-1; the D is unclear. V lost 1 base to trimming and J lost 10 bases, with 14 bases between them. CDR3 length equals 14 residues. Germline V CDR1 and CDR2: SGHVS, FNYEAQ. CDR3 sequence (DNA): TGTGCCAGCAGCTTAGAGAGTAGTTCGTTCGAGCAGTTCTTC. Protein sequence: CASSLESSSFEQFF.

The genes are TRBV28 and TRBJ1-2, with a possible D match to TRBD1 (5 bases). Germline loops: CDR1 MDHEN, CDR2 SYDVKM. This CDR3 has 17 residues. The germline V and J ends were trimmed by 6 bases and 5 bases, with 25 bases remaining between them. CDR3: CASSPGTATRYVYGYTF. The CDR3 coding sequence is TGTGCCAGCAGCCCAGGGACCGCGACACGATATGTTTATGGCTACACCTTC.

Concerning this clonotype: A read error may explain this, as a much larger clone is one base away. The V and J genes are TRBV9 and TRBJ1-4, with TRBD1 as a possible D gene (6 bases). Germline CDR1 SGDLS, CDR2 YYNGEE. The CDR3 consists of 16 residues. Trimming took off 0 bases at V and 5 bases at J, with 14 bases between the two ends. The CDR3 bases are TGTGCCAGCAGCGTAGCTGGACAGTTGGTAAATGAAAAACTGTTTTTT. Amino acid sequence: CASSVAGQLVNEKLFF.

This clonotype was counted ten times or more. J is TRBJ2-5 and V is TRBV28; a weak D match, TRBD1 (6 bases). The CDR3 extends over 14 amino acids. Deletions cut 2 bases from V and 4 bases from J, with 11 bases between. Looked up from germline, CDR1 is MDHEN and CDR2 is SYDVKM. The CDR3 coding sequence is TGTGCCAGCAGTTTAGGTACAGGGAGAGAGACCCAGTACTTC. As protein: CASSLGTGRETQYF.

Ten or more counts support this clonotype. This chain uses TRBV20-1 with TRBJ2-3; TRBD2 might be the D (7 bases). Germline V CDR1 and CDR2: DFQATT, SNEGSKA (reference sequence). The CDR3 extends over 15 amino acids. V lost 3 bases, J lost 1 base, and 14 bases lay in between. The CDR3 coding sequence is TGCAGTGCTAGTAACTGGGGGGGGCGCACAGATACGCAGTATTTT. As protein: CSASNWGGRTDTQYF.

This clonotype has at least ten counts. The V gene is TRBV10-1, the J gene TRBJ2-5, with D uncertain. This CDR3 is built from 14 residues. Trimming stripped 6 bases from V and 1 base from J, with 12 bases between. Germline V gene sequence: CDR1 WNHNN, CDR2 SYGVQD (reference sequence). The CDR3 sequence is CASRPGGPQETQYF. DNA of the CDR3: TGCGCCAGCAGACCAGGCGGACCCCAAGAGACCCAGTACTTC.

V and J are TRBV4-2 and TRBJ2-3; the match to TRBD2 covers 12 bases. CDR3 length: 18 residues. In germline, CDR1 is LGHNA, CDR2 YNFKEQ. Losses at the gene ends were 0 bases for V and 6 bases for J; bases not matched to a gene: 10. The CDR3: CASSQDRALAGGADTQYF. DNA for the CDR3: TGTGCCAGCAGCCAAGATCGGGCTCTAGCGGGAGGGGCGGATACGCAGTATTTT.